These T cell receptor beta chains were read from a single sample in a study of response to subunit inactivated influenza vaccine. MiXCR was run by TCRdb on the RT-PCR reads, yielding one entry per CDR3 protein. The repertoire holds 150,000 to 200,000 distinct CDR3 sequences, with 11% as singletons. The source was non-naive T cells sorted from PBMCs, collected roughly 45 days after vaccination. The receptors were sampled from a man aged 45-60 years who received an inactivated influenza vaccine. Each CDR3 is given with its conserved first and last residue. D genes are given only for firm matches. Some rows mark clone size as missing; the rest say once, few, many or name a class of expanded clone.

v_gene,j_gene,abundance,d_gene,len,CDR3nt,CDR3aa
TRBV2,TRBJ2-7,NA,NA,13,TGTGCCAGCAGTGAAGTTAGGACTACTGAGCAGTACTTC,CASSEVRTTEQYF
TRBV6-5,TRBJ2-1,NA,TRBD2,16,TGTGCCAGCAGTTACTCGAAGCGGGGGGTCTACAATGAGCAGTTCTTC,CASSYSKRGVYNEQFF
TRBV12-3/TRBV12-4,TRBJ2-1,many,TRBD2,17,TGTGCCAGCAGTGGCTTAGGGGCTAGCGGGGTCTACAATGAGCAGTTCTTC,CASSGLGASGVYNEQFF
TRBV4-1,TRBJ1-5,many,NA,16,TGCGCCAGCAGCCAAGGGGGCGCAAGTATCAATCAGCCCCAGCATTTT,CASSQGGASINQPQHF
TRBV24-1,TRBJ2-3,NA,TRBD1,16,TGTGCCACCAGTGACCCGACAGGGGACGTAGCAGATACGCAGTATTTT,CATSDPTGDVADTQYF
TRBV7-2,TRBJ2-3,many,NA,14,TGTGCCAGCAGCTTAGTCAGTAGCACAGATACGCAGTATTTT,CASSLVSSTDTQYF
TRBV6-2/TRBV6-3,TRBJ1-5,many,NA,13,TGTGCCAGCAGGGAACACAGCAAGGGGCCCCAGCATTTT,CASREHSKGPQHF
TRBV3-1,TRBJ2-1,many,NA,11,TGTGCCAGCAGCCAAGGCGGAGAGCAGTTCTTC,CASSQGGEQFF
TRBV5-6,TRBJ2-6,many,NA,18,TGTGCCAGCAGCTTGGCCTACAGGCATCTCTCTGGGGCCAACGTCCTGACTTTC,CASSLAYRHLSGANVLTF
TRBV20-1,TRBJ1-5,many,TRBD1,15,TGCAGTGCTAGAGCCCCGGGACAGACTCATCAGCCCCAGCATTTT,CSARAPGQTHQPQHF
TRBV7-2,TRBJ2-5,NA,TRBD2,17,TGTGCCAGCAGCCCAACGGGACTAGCGGGAGGGTACACGACCCAGTACTTC,CASSPTGLAGGYTTQYF
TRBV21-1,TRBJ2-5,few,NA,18,TGTGCCAGCAGCCCGATATGGACTAGCGGGAGGAGGGGAGAGACCCAGTACTTC,CASSPIWTSGRRGETQYF
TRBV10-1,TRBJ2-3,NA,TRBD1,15,TGCGCCAGCAGTACGGGGACAGTGAGTACAGATACGCAGTATTTT,CASSTGTVSTDTQYF
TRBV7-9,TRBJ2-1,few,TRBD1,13,TGTGCTTCGGAGGACAGGAATTTGAATGAGCAGTTCTTC,CASEDRNLNEQFF
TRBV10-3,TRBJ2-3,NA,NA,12,TGTGCCACGGGTTTTAGCACAGATACGCAGTATTTT,CATGFSTDTQYF
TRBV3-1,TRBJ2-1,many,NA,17,TGTGCCAGCAGCCAAGATGGAGACAGGTTTTCCCAATTAGAGCAGTTCTTC,CASSQDGDRFSQLEQFF
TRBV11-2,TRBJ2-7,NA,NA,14,TGTGCCAGCAGCTTGGACATTGCCCCCTACGAGCAGTACTTC,CASSLDIAPYEQYF
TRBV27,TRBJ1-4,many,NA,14,TGTGCCAGCAGTTCCTTACCCCCGTCTGAAAAACTGTTTTTT,CASSSLPPSEKLFF
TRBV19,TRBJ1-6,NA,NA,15,TGTGCCAGTAGGTGGACAAGCGTTTATAATTCACCCCTCCACTTT,CASRWTSVYNSPLHF
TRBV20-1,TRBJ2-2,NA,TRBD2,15,TGCAGTGCTTTGGGACTAGCGGGAGACACCGGGGCGCTGTTTTTT,CSALGLAGDTGALFF
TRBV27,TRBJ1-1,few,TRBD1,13,TGTGCCAGCAGCCGGGACAGGGCCACTGAAGCTTTCTTT,CASSRDRATEAFF
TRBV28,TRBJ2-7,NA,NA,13,TGTGCCAGCAGTACTACTCCTATCGGCGAGCAGTACTTC,CASSTTPIGEQYF
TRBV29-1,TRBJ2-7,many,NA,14,TGCAGCGTCGGATCTTGGGGCTTTTCCTACGAGCAGTACTTC,CSVGSWGFSYEQYF
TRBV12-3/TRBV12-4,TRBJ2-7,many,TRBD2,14,TGTGCCAGCAGAGCCGGGAGGTACTCCTACGAGCAGTACTTC,CASRAGRYSYEQYF
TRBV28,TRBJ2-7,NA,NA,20,TGTGCCAGCAGAATCCAGCAGTTTTTGTCTCCGGGAGTTAGGCCAGGCGAGCAGTACTTC,CASRIQQFLSPGVRPGEQYF
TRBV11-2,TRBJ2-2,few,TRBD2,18,TGTGCCAGCAGCTTACCCCCCTGGACTAGACGGAACACCGGGGAGCTGTTTTTT,CASSLPPWTRRNTGELFF
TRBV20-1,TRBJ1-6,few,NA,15,TGCAGTGCTAGCCTACAGGGTGTAGGTAATTCACCCCTCCACTTT,CSASLQGVGNSPLHF
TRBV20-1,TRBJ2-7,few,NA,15,TGCAGTGCTAGAGATCTCAACACTATAACCTACGAGCAGTACTTC,CSARDLNTITYEQYF
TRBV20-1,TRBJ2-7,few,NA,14,TGCAGTGCTATCCCCGGGACCCTAACCTACGAGCAGTACTTC,CSAIPGTLTYEQYF
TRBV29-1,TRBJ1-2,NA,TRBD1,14,TGCAGCGTCGACGACAGGGGGGGTAACTATGGCTACACCTTC,CSVDDRGGNYGYTF
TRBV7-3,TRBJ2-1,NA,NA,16,TGTGCCAGCAGCTTAAGGGGGGGGGCGGTTGGCAATGAGCAGTTCTTC,CASSLRGGAVGNEQFF
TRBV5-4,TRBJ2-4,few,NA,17,TGTGCCAGCAGCGCAAAAACAGGGGAGGGGGCCAAAAACATTCAGTACTTC,CASSAKTGEGAKNIQYF
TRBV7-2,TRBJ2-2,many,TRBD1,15,TGTGCCAGCAGCCGGGACAGGGTGAGGACCGGGGAGCTGTTTTTT,CASSRDRVRTGELFF
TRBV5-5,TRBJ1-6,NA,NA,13,TGTGCCAGCAGCTTGGAGATAAGTTCACCCCTCCACTTT,CASSLEISSPLHF
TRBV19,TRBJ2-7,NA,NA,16,TGTGCCAGTAGTATAGATTGGGATAGCCGCTCCTACGAGCAGTACTTC,CASSIDWDSRSYEQYF
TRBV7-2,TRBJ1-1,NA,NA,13,TGTGCCAGCAGCCTGGGGAGGGTCGCTGAAGCTTTCTTT,CASSLGRVAEAFF
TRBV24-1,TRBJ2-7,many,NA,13,TGTGCCACCAGTGATCCAACTAGCTACGAGCAGTACTTC,CATSDPTSYEQYF
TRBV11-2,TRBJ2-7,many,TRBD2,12,TGTGCCAGCAGCATAGCGGGGGGCTTCCAGTACTTC,CASSIAGGFQYF
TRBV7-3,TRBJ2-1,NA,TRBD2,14,TGTGCCAGCAGCTTAAATTCCTGGGGGGGGGAGCAGTTCTTC,CASSLNSWGGEQFF
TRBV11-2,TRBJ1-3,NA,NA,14,TGTGCCAGCAGCTTCGACAGCTCTGGAAACACCATATATTTT,CASSFDSSGNTIYF
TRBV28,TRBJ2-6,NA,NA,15,TGTGCCAGCAAGTTAAGAGGGCTAAGGGCCAACGTCCTGACTTTC,CASKLRGLRANVLTF
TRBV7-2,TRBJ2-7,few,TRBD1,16,TGTGCCAGCGCTACAAGTCCCGGACAGGGGCCCTACGAGCAGTACTTC,CASATSPGQGPYEQYF
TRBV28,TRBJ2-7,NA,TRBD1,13,TGTGCCAGTGGGACAGCCCTCTCCTACGAGCAGTACTTC,CASGTALSYEQYF
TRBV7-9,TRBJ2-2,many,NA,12,TGTGCCAGCAGCGGGAACACCGGGGAGCTGTTTTTT,CASSGNTGELFF
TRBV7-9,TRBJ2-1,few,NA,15,TGTGCCAGCAGCCCCCGGGGGCCCCAGTTCAATGAGCAGTTCTTC,CASSPRGPQFNEQFF
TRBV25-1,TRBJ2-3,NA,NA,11,TGTGCCAGCACCCGGGGGGATACGCAGTATTTT,CASTRGDTQYF
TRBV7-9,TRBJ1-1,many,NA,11,TGTGCCAGCAGCTTAGATCCTGAAGCTTTCTTT,CASSLDPEAFF
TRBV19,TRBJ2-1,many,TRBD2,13,TGTGCCAGTAGAATCTCGGGGGGTGGTGAGCAGTTCTTC,CASRISGGGEQFF
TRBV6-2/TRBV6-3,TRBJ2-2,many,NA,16,TGTGCCAGCAGTTACGGGGGTCCAACGAACACCGGGGAGCTGTTTTTT,CASSYGGPTNTGELFF
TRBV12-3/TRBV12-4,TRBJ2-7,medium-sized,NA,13,TGTGCCAGCAGCCCCCCTGCATCCTACGAGCAGTACTTC,CASSPPASYEQYF
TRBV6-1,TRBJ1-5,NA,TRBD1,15,TGTGCCAGCAGTGAAGGAAAAGACAGGGTTCAGCCCCAGCATTTT,CASSEGKDRVQPQHF
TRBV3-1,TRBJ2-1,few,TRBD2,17,TGTGCCAGCAGCCAAGCGGCGCTAGCGGGCTCCTACAATGAGCAGTTCTTC,CASSQAALAGSYNEQFF
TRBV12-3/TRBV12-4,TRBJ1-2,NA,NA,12,TGTGCCAGCAGTCTCCCTTCGCGTGGCTACACCTTC,CASSLPSRGYTF